This entry lists 6 T cell receptor beta chains sequenced from one sample in a study of early T cells in non-severe SARS-CoV-2 infection. TCRdb analysed the 5' RACE reads with MiXCR anew, one entry per CDR3 protein. The table records 100,000 to 150,000 distinct CDR3 sequences, about 15% of them present only once. Sequencing used whole blood. These receptors were taken from an adult who was a healthcare worker with PCR-confirmed SARS-CoV-2 infection or an uninfected control (not recorded which).

This clonotype turned up a few times. The V and J genes are TRBV5-1 and TRBJ1-5; tentative D call: TRBD1 (6 bases). The CDR3 is 15 amino acids. The germline CDR1 and CDR2 sequences are SGHRS and YFSETQ. V was clipped by 0 bases and J by 5 bases, with 12 bases between them. CDR3 nucleotides: TGCGCCAGCAGCTTGGACGGGGGCTGGGATCAGCCCCAGCATTTT. It yields the protein CASSLDGGWDQPQHF.

This sequence joins TRBV20-1 and TRBJ1-2, with D possibly being TRBD1 (6 bases). Germline V lookup: CDR1 DFQATT, CDR2 SNEGSKA (reference sequence). V was shortened by 3 bases and J by 5 bases, with 31 bases between the two germline ends. The CDR3 is made up of 19 amino acids. The CDR3 reads CSAREPLRGPDAERYGYTF. The CDR3 region has the DNA TGCAGTGCTAGGGAACCCCTCAGGGGCCCCGATGCCGAGCGGTATGGCTACACCTTC.

The chain uses TRBV19 and TRBJ2-2; D possibly corresponds to TRBD1 (6 bases). This CDR3 comprises 15 residues. CDR1 LNHDA and CDR2 SQIVND come from the germline V gene (reference sequence). V dropped 4 bases and J dropped 4 bases, with 13 bases sitting between them. The CDR3 DNA follows: TGTGCCAGTAGTACATTTGGGGGCCGCACCGGGGAGCTGTTTTTT. The encoded protein is CASSTFGGRTGELFF.

This clonotype was seen a handful of times. The chain carries TRBV20-1 and TRBJ1-6, with a weak D call TRBD1 (6 bases). V was shortened by 0 bases and J by 10 bases, with 19 bases between the two germline ends. From germline, CDR1 is DFQATT and CDR2 SNEGSKA (reference sequence). The CDR3 spans 16 residues. Written as DNA, the CDR3 is TGCAGTGCTAGAGATTCAAACAGGGAGAACAAGTCACCCCTCCACTTT. Protein: CSARDSNRENKSPLHF.

V is TRBV7-8 and J is TRBJ1-1; 12 positions agree with TRBD1. The CDR3 covers 17 residues. V shed 0 bases and J 5 bases; nucleotides not matched to a gene: 7. Germline assignment: CDR1 SGHVS and CDR2 FQNEAQ. The chain's CDR3 is CASSLAPWDRGRTEAFF. As DNA, the CDR3 is TGTGCCAGCAGCTTAGCGCCCTGGGACAGGGGGCGTACTGAAGCTTTCTTT.

The chain has TRBV7-8 and TRBJ2-3; D uncertain. The V end was cut by 1 base, the J end by 3 bases, with 8 bases between. CDR3 length: 14 residues. Germline V CDR1 and CDR2: SGHVS, FQNEAQ. CDR3 region: CASSLGDLTDTQYF. CDR3 nucleotide sequence: TGTGCCAGCAGCTTAGGTGACTTAACAGATACGCAGTATTTT.